This T cell receptor beta chain was captured by sequencing in a study of response to subunit inactivated influenza vaccine. Findings and limits, study-wide: Authors suggested each seasonal influenza vaccination recruits few new T cells.

This CDR3 region has 9 residues. Germline V CDR1 and CDR2: DFQATT, SNEGSKA (reference sequence). V lost 3 bases and J lost 4, with 1 base in between. This clonotype has a handful of counts. Its cognate antigen is unknown. TCRdb re-derived calls from the RT-PCR reads in MiXCR, one entry per CDR3 protein. The sample lists 610,000 or so distinct CDR3 sequences, 14% occurring once. This chain links TRBV20-1 with TRBJ2-7; D is unresolved. The specimen comprised PBMCs from blood, sampled about 13 days after vaccination. The receptor's source is a man aged 50 or older who received an inactivated influenza vaccine. The CDR3 nucleotides read TGCAGTGCTAGGTACGAGCAGTACTTC. Translated: CSARYEQYF.